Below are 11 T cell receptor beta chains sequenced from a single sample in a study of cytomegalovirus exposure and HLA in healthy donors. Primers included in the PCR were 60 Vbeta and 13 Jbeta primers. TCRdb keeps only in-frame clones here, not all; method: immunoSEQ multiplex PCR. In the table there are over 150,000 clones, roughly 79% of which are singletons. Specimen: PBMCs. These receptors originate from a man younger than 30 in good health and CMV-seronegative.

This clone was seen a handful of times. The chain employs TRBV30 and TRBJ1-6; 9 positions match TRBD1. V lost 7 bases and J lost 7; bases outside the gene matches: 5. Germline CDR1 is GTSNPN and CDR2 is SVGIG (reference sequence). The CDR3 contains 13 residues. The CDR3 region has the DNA TGTGCCTCTCGCGGACAGGGGAATTCACCCCTCCACTTT. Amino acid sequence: CASRGQGNSPLHF.

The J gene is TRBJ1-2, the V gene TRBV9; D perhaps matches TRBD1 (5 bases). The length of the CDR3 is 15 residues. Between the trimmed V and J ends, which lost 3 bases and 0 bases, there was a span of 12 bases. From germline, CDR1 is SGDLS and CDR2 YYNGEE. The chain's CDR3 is CASSAGYPSNYGYTF. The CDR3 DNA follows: TGTGCCAGCAGCGCAGGGTACCCTTCTAACTATGGCTACACCTTC.

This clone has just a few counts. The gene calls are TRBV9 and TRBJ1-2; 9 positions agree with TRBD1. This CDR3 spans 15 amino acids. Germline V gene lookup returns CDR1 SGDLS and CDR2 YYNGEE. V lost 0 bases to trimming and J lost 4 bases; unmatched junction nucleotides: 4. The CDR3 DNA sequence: TGTGCCAGCAGCGTAGGGGGACAGGGCCGCTATGGCTACACCTTC. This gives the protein CASSVGGQGRYGYTF.

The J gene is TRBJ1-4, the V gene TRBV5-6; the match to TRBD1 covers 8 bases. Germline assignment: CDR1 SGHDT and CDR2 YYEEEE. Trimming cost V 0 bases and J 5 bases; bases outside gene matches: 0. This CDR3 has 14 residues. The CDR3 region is CASSLGDRNEKLFF. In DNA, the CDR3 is TGTGCCAGCAGCTTGGGGGACAGGAATGAAAAACTGTTTTTT.

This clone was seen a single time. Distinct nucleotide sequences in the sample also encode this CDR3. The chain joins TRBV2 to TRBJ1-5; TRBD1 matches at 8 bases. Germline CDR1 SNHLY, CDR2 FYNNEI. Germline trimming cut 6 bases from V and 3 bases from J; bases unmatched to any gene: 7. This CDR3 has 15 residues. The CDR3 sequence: CASSVGQGDNQPQHF. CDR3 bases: TGTGCCAGCAGCGTCGGACAGGGTGACAATCAGCCCCAGCATTTT.

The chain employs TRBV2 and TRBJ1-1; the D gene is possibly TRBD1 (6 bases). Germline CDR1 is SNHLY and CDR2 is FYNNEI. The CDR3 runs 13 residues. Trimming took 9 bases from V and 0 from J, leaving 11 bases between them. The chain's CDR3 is CASTGYLNTEAFF. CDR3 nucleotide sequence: TGTGCCAGTACAGGGTATCTGAACACTGAAGCTTTCTTT.

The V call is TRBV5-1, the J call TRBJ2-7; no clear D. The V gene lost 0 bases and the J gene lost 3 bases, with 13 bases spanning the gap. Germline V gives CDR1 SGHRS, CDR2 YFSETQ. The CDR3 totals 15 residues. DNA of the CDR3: TGCGCCAGCAGCTTGGATACCACAGCCTACTACGAGCAGTACTTC. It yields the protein CASSLDTTAYYEQYF.

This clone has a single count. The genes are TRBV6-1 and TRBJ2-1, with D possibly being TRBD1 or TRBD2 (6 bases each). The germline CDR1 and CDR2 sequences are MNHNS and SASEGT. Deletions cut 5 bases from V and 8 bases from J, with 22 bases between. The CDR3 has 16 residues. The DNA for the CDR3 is TGTGCCAGCAGTCAAGGGAGGACAGTTCTTTTAGATGAGCAGTTCTTC. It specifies CASSQGRTVLLDEQFF.

In DNA form, the CDR3 reads TGTGCCAGCACTGTGAACCCAGCGGAGACCCAGTACTTC. This translates into CASTVNPAETQYF. The genes are TRBV6-5 and TRBJ2-5; no reliable D call. The CDR3 is made up of 13 amino acids. In germline, CDR1 is MNHEY, CDR2 SVGAGI. V dropped 7 bases and J dropped 5 bases, with 14 bases sitting between them.

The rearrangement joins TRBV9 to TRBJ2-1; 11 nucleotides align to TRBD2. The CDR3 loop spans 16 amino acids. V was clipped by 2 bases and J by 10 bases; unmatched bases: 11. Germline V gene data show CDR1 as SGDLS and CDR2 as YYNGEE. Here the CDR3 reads CASSVLAGGTPREQFF. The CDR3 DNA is TGTGCCAGCAGCGTCTTAGCGGGGGGGACCCCTCGAGAGCAGTTCTTC.

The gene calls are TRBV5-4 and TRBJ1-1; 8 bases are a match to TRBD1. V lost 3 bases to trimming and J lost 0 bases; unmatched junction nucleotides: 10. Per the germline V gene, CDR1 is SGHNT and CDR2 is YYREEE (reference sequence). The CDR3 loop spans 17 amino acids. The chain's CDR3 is CASSSIPGQGLNTEAFF. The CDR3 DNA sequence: TGTGCCAGCAGCTCCATACCCGGACAGGGATTGAACACTGAAGCTTTCTTT.